This T cell receptor (beta chain) was recovered during a study of regulatory T cells in long-lasting Graves disease. Specified time point: newly diagnosed GD, antithyroid drugs for less than 3 months. Researchers made the TCR library from RNA that was extracted from PBMCs. This CDR3 has 15 amino acids. Germline V gives CDR1 LGHDT, CDR2 YNNKEL (reference sequence). With respect to this clonotype: A much larger clone differs from this one at a single base, so this may be a read error.

With iRepertoire HTBI primers and Arm-PCR of CDR3 regions, TCR beta libraries were built. Via MiXCR, TCRdb re-called the multiplex PCR reads, giving one row per CDR3 protein. The data hold 350,000 to 550,000 distinct CDR3 sequences, with around 15% observed a single time. In addition, the sample was reused for a study of T cells in Graves' hyperthyroidism and ophthalmopathy. That work states: The study enrolled patients aged 18 to 65 with newly diagnosed hyperthyroidism of under 2 months' duration.

The chain combines TRBV3-1 with TRBJ2-5; the match to TRBD2 covers 9 bases. This receptor was obtained from a woman aged 45 to 65 with Graves disease. Sequencing was performed on peripheral blood mononuclear cells (PBMCs), taken at new diagnosis, from a patient treated with antithyroid drugs. The CDR3 DNA is TGTGTCAGCAGCCAAGGGTTAGCGGGGGCTGAGACCCAGTACTTC. Protein sequence: CVSSQGLAGAETQYF.